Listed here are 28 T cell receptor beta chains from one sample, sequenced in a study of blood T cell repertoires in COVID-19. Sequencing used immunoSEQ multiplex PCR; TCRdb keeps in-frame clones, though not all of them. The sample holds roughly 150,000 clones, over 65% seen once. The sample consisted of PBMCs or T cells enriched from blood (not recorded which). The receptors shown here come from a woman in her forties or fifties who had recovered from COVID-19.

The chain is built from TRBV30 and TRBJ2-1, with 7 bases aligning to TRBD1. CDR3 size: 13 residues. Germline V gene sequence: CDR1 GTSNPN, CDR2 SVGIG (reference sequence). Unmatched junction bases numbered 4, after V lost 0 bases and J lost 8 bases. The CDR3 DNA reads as TGTGCCTGGAGTGTAGACAGGGTACATGAGCAGTTCTTC. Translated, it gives CAWSVDRVHEQFF.

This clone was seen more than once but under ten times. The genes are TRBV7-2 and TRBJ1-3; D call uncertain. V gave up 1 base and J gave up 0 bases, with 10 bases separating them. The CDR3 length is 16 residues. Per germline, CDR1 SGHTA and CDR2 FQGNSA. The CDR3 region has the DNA TGTGCCAGCAGCTTAGGTAGCAGTTACTCTGGAAACACCATATATTTT. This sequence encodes CASSLGSSYSGNTIYF. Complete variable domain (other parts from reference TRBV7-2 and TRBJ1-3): GAGVSQSPSNKVTEKGKDVELRCDPISGHTALYWYRQSLGQGLEFLIYFQGNSAPDKSGLPSDRFSAERTGGSVSTLTIQRTQQEDSAVYLCASSLGSSYSGNTIYFGEGSWLTVV.

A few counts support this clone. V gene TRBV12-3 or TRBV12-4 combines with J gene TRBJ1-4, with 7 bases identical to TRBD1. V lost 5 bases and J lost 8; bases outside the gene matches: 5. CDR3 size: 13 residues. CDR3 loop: CASSQGVGEKLFF. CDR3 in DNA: TGTGCCAGCAGTCAGGGGGTTGGGGAAAAACTGTTTTTT.

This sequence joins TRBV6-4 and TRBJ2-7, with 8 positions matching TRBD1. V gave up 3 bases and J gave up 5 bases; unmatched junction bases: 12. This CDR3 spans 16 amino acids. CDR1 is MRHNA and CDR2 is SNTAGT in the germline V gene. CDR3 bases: TGTGCCAGCAGTGAGTCCGGGACAGGCCCCTCTGACGAGCAGTACTTC. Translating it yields CASSESGTGPSDEQYF.

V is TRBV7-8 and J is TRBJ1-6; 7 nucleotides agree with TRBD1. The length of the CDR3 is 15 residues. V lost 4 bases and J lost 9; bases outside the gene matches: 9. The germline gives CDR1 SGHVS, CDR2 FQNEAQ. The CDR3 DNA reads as TGTGCCAGCAGCTCATCGACAGGGATAGGTTCACCCCTCCACTTT. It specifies CASSSSTGIGSPLHF.

In DNA form, the CDR3 reads TGCAGTGTGGCCTCCTACGAGCAGTACTTC. Translation: CSVASYEQYF. The V call is TRBV20-1, the J call TRBJ2-7; D is uncertain. Germline CDR1 is DFQATT and CDR2 is SNEGSKA (reference sequence). This CDR3 spans 10 amino acids. V lost 7 bases and J 0 bases, leaving 4 bases between the germline ends.

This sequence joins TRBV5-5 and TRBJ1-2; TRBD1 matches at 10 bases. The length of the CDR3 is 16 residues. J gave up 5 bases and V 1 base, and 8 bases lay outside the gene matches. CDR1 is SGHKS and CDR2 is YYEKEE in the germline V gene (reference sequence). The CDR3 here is CASSLKGGQGGYGYTF. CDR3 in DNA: TGTGCCAGCAGCTTGAAAGGAGGACAGGGGGGATATGGCTACACCTTC.

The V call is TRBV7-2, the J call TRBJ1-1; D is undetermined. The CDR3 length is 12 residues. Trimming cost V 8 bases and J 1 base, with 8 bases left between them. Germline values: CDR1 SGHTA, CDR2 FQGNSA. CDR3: CASSAGNTEAFF. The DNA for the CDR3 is TGTGCCAGCTCCGCAGGGAACACTGAAGCTTTCTTT.

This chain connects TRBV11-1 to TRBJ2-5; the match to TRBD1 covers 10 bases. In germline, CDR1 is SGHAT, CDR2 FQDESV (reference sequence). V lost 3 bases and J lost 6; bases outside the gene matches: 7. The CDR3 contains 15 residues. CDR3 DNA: TGTGCCAGCAGCTTGGGGACAGGGGATACGAAGACCCAGTACTTC. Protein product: CASSLGTGDTKTQYF.

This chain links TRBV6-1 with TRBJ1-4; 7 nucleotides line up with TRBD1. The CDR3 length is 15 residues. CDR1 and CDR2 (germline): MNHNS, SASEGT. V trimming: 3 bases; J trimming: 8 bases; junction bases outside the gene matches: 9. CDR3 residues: CASSDRNRGGEKLFF. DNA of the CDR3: TGTGCCAGCAGTGATCGCAACAGGGGTGGGGAAAAACTGTTTTTT.

CDR3: CASSLDRGSLPYGYTF. The CDR3 DNA is TGTGCCAGCAGCCTGGACAGGGGGTCCCTCCCCTATGGCTACACCTTC. The rearrangement links TRBV3-1 (or the pseudogene TRBV3-2) to TRBJ1-2; 10 bases line up with TRBD1. CDR3 length equals 16 residues. Germline V gene lookup returns CDR1 LGHDT and CDR2 YNNKEL (reference sequence). J lost 4 bases, V lost 4 bases, and 9 bases had no gene match.

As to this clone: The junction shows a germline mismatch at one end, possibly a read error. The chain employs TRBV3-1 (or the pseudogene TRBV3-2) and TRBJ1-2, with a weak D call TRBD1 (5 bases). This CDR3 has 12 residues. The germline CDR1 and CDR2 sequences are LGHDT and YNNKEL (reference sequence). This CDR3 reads CASSQDDRHHDF. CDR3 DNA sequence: TGTGCCAGCAGCCAAGATGACAGACACCACGACTTC.

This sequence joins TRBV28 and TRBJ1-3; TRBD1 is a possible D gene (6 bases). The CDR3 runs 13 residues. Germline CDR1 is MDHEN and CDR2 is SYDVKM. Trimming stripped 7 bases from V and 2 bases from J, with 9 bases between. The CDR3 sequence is CASMTGAGNTIYF. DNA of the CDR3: TGTGCCAGCATGACAGGCGCTGGAAACACCATATATTTT.

The CDR3 coding sequence is TGTGCCAGCAGCCGAGGACTAGGGGCCGGACCCGACGGGGAGCTGTTTTTT. As protein: CASSRGLGAGPDGELFF. This chain joins TRBV7-8 and TRBJ2-2; 7 nucleotides match TRBD2. With 5 bases clipped from V and 7 bases from J, the junction kept 16 bases outside the gene matches. The CDR3 sequence is 17 residues long. Germline V gives CDR1 SGHVS, CDR2 FQNEAQ.

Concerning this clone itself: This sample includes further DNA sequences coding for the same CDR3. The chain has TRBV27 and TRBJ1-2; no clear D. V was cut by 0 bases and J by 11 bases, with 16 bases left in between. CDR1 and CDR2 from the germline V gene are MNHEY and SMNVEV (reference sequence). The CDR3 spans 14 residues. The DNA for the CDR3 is TGTGCCAGCAGTTTATCGATAACGGGGAGACTATACACCTTC. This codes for CASSLSITGRLYTF.

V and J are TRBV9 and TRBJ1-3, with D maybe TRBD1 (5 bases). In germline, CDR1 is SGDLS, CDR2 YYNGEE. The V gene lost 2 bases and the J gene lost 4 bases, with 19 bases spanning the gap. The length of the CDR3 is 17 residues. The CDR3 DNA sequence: TGTGCCAGCAGCGTTGCCCTCGACAGTTCCTACGGAAACACCATATATTTT. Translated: CASSVALDSSYGNTIYF.

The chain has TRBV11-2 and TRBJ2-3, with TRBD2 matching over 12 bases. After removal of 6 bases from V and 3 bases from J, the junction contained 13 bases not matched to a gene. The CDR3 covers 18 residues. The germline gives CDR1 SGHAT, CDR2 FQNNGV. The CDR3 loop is CASSPNRASGGETDTQYF. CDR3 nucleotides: TGTGCCAGCAGTCCAAATAGGGCTAGCGGGGGGGAAACAGATACGCAGTATTTT.

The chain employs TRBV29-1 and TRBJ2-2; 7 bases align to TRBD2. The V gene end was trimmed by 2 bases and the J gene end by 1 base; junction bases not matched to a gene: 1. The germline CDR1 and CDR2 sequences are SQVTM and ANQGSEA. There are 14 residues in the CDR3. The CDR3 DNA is TGCAGCGTTGAATCGGGAGGGAACACCGGGGAGCTGTTTTTT. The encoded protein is CSVESGGNTGELFF.

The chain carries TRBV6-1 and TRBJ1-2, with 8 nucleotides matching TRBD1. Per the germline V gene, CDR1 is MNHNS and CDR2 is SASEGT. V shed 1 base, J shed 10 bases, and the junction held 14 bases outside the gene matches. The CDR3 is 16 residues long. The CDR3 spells CASSEDGGQAVSNYTF. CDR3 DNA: TGTGCCAGCAGTGAAGATGGGGGACAGGCCGTTAGTAACTACACCTTC.

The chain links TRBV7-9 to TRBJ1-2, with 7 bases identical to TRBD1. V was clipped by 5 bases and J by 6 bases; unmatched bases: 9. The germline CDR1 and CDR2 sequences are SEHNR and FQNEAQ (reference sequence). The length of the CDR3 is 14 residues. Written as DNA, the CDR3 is TGTGCCAGCAGCCCCCGACAGGGAACCGATGGCTACACCTTC. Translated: CASSPRQGTDGYTF.

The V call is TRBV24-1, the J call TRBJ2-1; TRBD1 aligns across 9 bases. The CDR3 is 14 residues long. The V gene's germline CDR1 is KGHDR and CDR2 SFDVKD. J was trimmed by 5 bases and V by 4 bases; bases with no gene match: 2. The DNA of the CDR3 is TGTGCCACCAGTGACAGGGACAGGGACAATGAGCAGTTCTTC. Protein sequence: CATSDRDRDNEQFF.

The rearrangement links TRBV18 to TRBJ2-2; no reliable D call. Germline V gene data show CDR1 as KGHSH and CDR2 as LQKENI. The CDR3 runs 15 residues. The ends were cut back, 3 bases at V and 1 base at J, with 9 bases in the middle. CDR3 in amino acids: CASSPLKRNTGELFF. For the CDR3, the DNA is TGTGCCAGCTCACCCCTTAAGCGGAACACCGGGGAGCTGTTTTTT.

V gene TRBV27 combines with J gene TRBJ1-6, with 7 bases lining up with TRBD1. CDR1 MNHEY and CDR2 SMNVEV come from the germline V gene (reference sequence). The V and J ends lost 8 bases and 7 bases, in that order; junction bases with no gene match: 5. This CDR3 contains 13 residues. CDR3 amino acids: CASQQGWNSPLHF. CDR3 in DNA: TGTGCCAGCCAACAGGGGTGGAATTCACCCCTCCACTTT.

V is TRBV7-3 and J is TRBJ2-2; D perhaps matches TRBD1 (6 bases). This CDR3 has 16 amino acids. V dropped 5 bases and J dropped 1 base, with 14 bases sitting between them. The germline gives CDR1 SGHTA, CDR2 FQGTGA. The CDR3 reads CASSPSLTGNTGELFF. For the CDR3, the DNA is TGTGCCAGCAGCCCGTCCTTGACAGGGAACACCGGGGAGCTGTTTTTT.

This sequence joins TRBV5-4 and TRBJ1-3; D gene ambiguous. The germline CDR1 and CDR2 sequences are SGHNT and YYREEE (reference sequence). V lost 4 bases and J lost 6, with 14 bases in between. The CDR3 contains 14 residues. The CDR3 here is CASSPTPGENTIYF. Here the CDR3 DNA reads TGTGCCAGCAGCCCAACCCCCGGGGAAAACACCATATATTTT.

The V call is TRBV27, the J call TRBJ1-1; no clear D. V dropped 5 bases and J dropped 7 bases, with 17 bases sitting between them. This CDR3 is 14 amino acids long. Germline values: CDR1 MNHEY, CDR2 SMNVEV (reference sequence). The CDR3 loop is CASSRRSDRGEAFF. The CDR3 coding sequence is TGTGCCAGCAGTCGCCGCTCAGATCGCGGTGAAGCTTTCTTT.

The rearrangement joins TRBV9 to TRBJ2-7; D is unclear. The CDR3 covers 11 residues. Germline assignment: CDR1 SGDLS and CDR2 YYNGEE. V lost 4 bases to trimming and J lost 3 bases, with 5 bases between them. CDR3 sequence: CASSSSYEQYF. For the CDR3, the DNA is TGTGCCAGCAGCTCCAGCTACGAGCAGTACTTC.

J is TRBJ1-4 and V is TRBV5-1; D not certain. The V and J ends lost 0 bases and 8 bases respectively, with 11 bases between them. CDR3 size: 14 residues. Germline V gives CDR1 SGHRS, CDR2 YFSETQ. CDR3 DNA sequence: TGCGCCAGCAGCTTGGACGGAGTGAGGGAAAAACTGTTTTTT. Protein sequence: CASSLDGVREKLFF.